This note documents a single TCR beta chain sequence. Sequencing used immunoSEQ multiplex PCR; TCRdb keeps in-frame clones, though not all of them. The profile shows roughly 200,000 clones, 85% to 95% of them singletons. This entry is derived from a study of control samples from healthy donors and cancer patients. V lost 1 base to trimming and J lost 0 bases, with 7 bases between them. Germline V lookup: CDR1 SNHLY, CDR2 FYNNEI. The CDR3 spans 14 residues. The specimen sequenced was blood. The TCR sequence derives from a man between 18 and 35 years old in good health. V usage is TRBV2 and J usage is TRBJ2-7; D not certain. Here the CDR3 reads CASSEDGYSYEQYF. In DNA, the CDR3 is TGTGCCAGCAGTGAAGATGGTTACTCCTACGAGCAGTACTTC.